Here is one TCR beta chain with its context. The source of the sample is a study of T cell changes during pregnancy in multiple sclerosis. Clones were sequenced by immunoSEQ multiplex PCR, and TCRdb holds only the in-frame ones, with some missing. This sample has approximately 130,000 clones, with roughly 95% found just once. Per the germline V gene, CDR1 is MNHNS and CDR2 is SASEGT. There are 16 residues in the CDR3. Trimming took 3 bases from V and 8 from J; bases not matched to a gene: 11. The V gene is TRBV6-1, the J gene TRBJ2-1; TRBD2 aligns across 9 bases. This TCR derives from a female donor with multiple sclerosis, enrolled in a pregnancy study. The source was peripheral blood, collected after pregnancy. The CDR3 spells CASSDYSSGRPHEQFF. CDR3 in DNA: TGTGCCAGCAGTGATTATTCGAGCGGGAGGCCCCATGAGCAGTTCTTC.